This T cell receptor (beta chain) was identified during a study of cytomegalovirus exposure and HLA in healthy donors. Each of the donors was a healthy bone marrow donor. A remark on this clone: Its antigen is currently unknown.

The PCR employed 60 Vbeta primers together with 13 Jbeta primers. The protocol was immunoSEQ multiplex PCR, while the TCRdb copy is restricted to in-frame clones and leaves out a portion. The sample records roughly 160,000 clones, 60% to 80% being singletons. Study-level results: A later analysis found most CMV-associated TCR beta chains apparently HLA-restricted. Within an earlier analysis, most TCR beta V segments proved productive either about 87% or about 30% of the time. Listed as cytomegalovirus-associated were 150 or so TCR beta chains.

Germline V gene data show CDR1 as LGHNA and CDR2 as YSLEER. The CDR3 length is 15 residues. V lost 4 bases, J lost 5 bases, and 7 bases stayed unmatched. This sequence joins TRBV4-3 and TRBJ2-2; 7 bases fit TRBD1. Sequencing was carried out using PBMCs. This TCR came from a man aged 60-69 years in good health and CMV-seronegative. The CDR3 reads CASSLNRGGTGELFF. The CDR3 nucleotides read TGCGCCAGCAGCCTAAACAGGGGCGGTACCGGGGAGCTGTTTTTT.